A single sample gave rise to the 26 T cell receptor beta chains below, sequenced in a study of T cell responses to AZD1222 COVID-19 vaccine. Only in-frame clones appear in the TCRdb table, and some are missing; sequencing was by immunoSEQ multiplex PCR. The sample consists of 150,000 to 200,000 clones, roughly 93% of them appearing once. The sample in question was peripheral blood, obtained on day 0 of AZD1222 vaccination. The receptors here all came from an adult in good health.

The sample holds a few counts of this clone. V gene TRBV10-3 combines with J gene TRBJ1-1, with TRBD1 as a possible D gene (6 bases). CDR3 length: 18 residues. V shed 0 bases and J shed 7 bases, with 24 bases lying between them. Germline CDR1 and CDR2: ENHRY and SYGVKD. This chain's CDR3 is CAISESGVSQGMFNEAFF. For the CDR3, the DNA is TGTGCCATCAGTGAGTCCGGAGTCAGCCAGGGGATGTTTAATGAAGCTTTCTTT.

This chain connects TRBV3-1 (or the pseudogene TRBV3-2) to TRBJ1-1; D is perhaps TRBD1 (6 bases). The CDR3 loop spans 15 amino acids. Germline V lookup: CDR1 LGHDT, CDR2 YNNKEL (reference sequence). Trimming took 0 bases from V and 4 from J, leaving 12 bases between them. CDR3 DNA sequence: TGTGCCAGCAGCCAAGACAGGGGAGCGAGCACTGAAGCTTTCTTT. Its protein is CASSQDRGASTEAFF.

The chain employs TRBV5-1 and TRBJ2-2; 7 bases fit TRBD1. Germline CDR1 SGHRS, CDR2 YFSETQ. V lost 6 bases to trimming and J lost 2 bases; unmatched junction nucleotides: 7. The CDR3 totals 15 residues. CDR3 coding DNA: TGCGCCAGCACCCTGAGGGGGCCTAACACCGGGGAGCTGTTTTTT. Amino acid sequence: CASTLRGPNTGELFF.

The chain couples TRBV2 to TRBJ2-2; D is perhaps TRBD2 (6 bases). CDR3 length equals 16 residues. The germline V gene has CDR1 SNHLY and CDR2 FYNNEI. The germline V and J ends were trimmed by 7 bases and 4 bases, with 19 bases remaining between them. DNA for the CDR3: TGTGCCAGCACCTTGGGACTTTACGATGGCACCGGGGAGCTGTTTTTT. Its protein product is CASTLGLYDGTGELFF.

The rearrangement links TRBV5-1 to TRBJ1-4, with D hard to call. The CDR3 runs 18 residues. V was pared by 2 bases and J by 0 bases, with 17 bases between. The germline gives CDR1 SGHRS, CDR2 YFSETQ. The CDR3 bases are TGCGCCAGCAGCTTACGTTCCCCCGGCTCGGCAACTAATGAAAAACTGTTTTTT. It translates to CASSLRSPGSATNEKLFF.

The rearrangement joins TRBV4-1 to TRBJ2-2; tentative D call: TRBD2 (6 bases). The germline V gene encodes CDR1 MGHRA and CDR2 YSYEKL. Trimming stripped 4 bases from V and 2 bases from J, with 14 bases between. The length of the CDR3 is 16 residues. CDR3 sequence: CASSRGGSANTGELFF. The CDR3 DNA reads as TGCGCCAGCAGCCGCGGAGGGTCAGCCAACACCGGGGAGCTGTTTTTT.

This chain uses TRBV10-2 with TRBJ1-1; the D gene is possibly TRBD1 (6 bases). Deletions cut 3 bases from V and 5 bases from J, with 10 bases between. The CDR3 runs 13 residues. Germline CDR1 is WSHSY and CDR2 is SAAADI. CDR3 sequence (DNA): TGCGCCAGCAGTGATAGGGGGAAGACTGAAGCTTTCTTT. This gives the protein CASSDRGKTEAFF.

The chain is built from TRBV5-3 and TRBJ1-5, with D perhaps TRBD1 (6 bases). TRBV5-3 is reported as an ORF; its role is uncertain. V shed 7 bases and J shed 3 bases, with 11 bases lying between them. This CDR3 contains 13 residues. The CDR3 reads CAREGQHNQPQHF. For the CDR3, the DNA is TGTGCCAGAGAAGGACAGCACAATCAGCCCCAGCATTTT.

The rearrangement joins TRBV19 to TRBJ1-2; D unclear. The CDR3 extends over 17 amino acids. Germline V gene lookup returns CDR1 LNHDA and CDR2 SQIVND (reference sequence). V gave up 3 bases and J gave up 1 base, with 18 bases separating them. The CDR3 nucleotides are TGTGCCAGTAGTATTTTTTTCCCGGGAGGCCTTAACTATGGCTACACCTTC. Its protein product is CASSIFFPGGLNYGYTF.

V gene TRBV11-3 combines with J gene TRBJ1-1; unclear D gene. The V and J ends lost 5 bases and 0 bases respectively, with 7 bases between them. The CDR3 sequence is 13 residues long. Per the germline V gene, CDR1 is SGHNT and CDR2 is YENEEA. The CDR3 is CASSPRMNTEAFF. In DNA, the CDR3 is TGTGCCAGCAGCCCGCGAATGAACACTGAAGCTTTCTTT.

V is TRBV30 and J is TRBJ2-1, with D possibly being TRBD1 (5 bases). The germline V gene has CDR1 GTSNPN and CDR2 SVGIG (reference sequence). V lost 3 bases to trimming and J lost 7 bases, with 13 bases between them. The CDR3 runs 13 residues. CDR3 DNA sequence: TGTGCCTGGAGCGACATGAAGGGGAATGAGCAGTTCTTC. It is translated as CAWSDMKGNEQFF.

V usage is TRBV3-1 (or the pseudogene TRBV3-2) and J usage is TRBJ1-3, with 8 bases fitting TRBD1. The germline CDR1 and CDR2 sequences are LGHDT and YNNKEL (reference sequence). J was trimmed by 2 bases and V by 6 bases; bases with no gene match: 3. This CDR3 is built from 14 residues. CDR3 sequence reads: CASSMTGAGNTIYF. CDR3 DNA: TGTGCCAGCAGTATGACAGGGGCTGGAAACACCATATATTTT.

V gene TRBV4-1 combines with J gene TRBJ1-2; 7 bases fit TRBD1. Trimming cost V 1 base and J 4 bases; bases outside gene matches: 6. The CDR3 loop spans 15 amino acids. CDR1 is MGHRA, CDR2 YSYEKL, per germline. CDR3 loop: CASSQGTGAGYGYTF. The CDR3 nucleotides are TGCGCCAGCAGCCAAGGTACAGGGGCGGGCTATGGCTACACCTTC.

The V and J genes are TRBV15 and TRBJ2-4; no firm D call. This CDR3 is 14 amino acids long. Trimming took off 6 bases at V and 0 bases at J, with 9 bases between the two ends. Germline V gene data show CDR1 as LNHNV and CDR2 as YYDKDF (reference sequence). CDR3 coding DNA: TGTGCCACCAGAGGTGACCTAGCCAAAAACATTCAGTACTTC. This encodes CATRGDLAKNIQYF. Full variable domain (remainder filled in from reference TRBV15 and TRBJ2-4): DAMVIQNPRYQVTQFGKPVTLSCSQTLNHNVMYWYQQKSSQAPKLLFHYYDKDFNNEADTPDNFQSRRPNTSFCFLDIRSPGLGDTAMYLCATRGDLAKNIQYFGAGTRLSVL.

The gene calls are TRBV25-1 and TRBJ2-5, with TRBD1 identical over 7 bases. The CDR3 runs 14 residues. V shed 1 base and J 6 bases; nucleotides not matched to a gene: 5. Germline V gives CDR1 MGHDK, CDR2 SYGVNS. CDR3 sequence: CASSESRGRKTQYF. As DNA, the CDR3 is TGTGCCAGCAGTGAATCAAGGGGGCGAAAGACCCAGTACTTC.

The genes are TRBV10-1 and TRBJ2-7; D may be TRBD2 (7 bases). V was shortened by 5 bases and J by 6 bases, with 26 bases between the two germline ends. The CDR3 extends over 17 amino acids. Germline values: CDR1 WNHNN, CDR2 SYGVQD (reference sequence). In DNA form, the CDR3 reads TGCGCCAGCAGTAGAATGATGGGACATGCGGGAGTCTCCGAGCAGTACTTC. Translation gives CASSRMMGHAGVSEQYF.

The chain is built from TRBV28 and TRBJ1-2; possible D gene TRBD1, 6 bases. V was clipped by 7 bases and J by 4 bases, with 28 bases between them. CDR1 MDHEN and CDR2 SYDVKM come from the germline V gene. There are 18 residues in the CDR3. The CDR3 here is CASTLGWLLGARIYGYTF. CDR3 DNA: TGTGCCAGCACCCTGGGGTGGTTGCTGGGGGCGCGGATCTATGGCTACACCTTC.

This chain uses TRBV19 with TRBJ1-1; no firm D call. With 5 bases removed from V and 0 bases from J, the gap between germline ends came to 7 bases. The CDR3 length is 13 residues. Germline CDR1 and CDR2: LNHDA and SQIVND (reference sequence). The CDR3 region is CASSSALNTEAFF. The CDR3 DNA follows: TGTGCCAGTAGTTCGGCCCTGAACACTGAAGCTTTCTTT.

The rearrangement joins TRBV6-1 to TRBJ1-1; possible D gene TRBD1, 5 bases. The CDR3 totals 15 residues. Germline CDR1 is MNHNS and CDR2 is SASEGT. The V end was cut by 3 bases, the J end by 7 bases, with 18 bases between. CDR3 DNA sequence: TGTGCCAGCAGTGATTGGGCAGTCAAGGGGTTTGAAGCTTTCTTT. Translation gives CASSDWAVKGFEAFF.

This sequence joins TRBV3-1 (or the pseudogene TRBV3-2) and TRBJ1-6, with no clear D. V was trimmed by 4 bases and J by 7 bases, leaving 17 bases between them. The CDR3 runs to 16 residues. Germline CDR1 reads LGHDT; CDR2 reads YNNKEL (reference sequence). For the CDR3, the DNA is TGTGCCAGCAGCCCCTCGGATCGGGCATTAAATTCACCCCTCCACTTT. Amino acids: CASSPSDRALNSPLHF.

This chain joins TRBV7-6 and TRBJ1-3; D is unclear. Between the trimmed V and J ends, which lost 1 base and 2 bases, there was a span of 6 bases. CDR3 length: 14 residues. Germline values: CDR1 SGHVS, CDR2 FNYEAQ. In nucleotides, the CDR3 is TGTGCCAGCAGCTTAGTAGACCCTGGAAACACCATATATTTT. This translates into CASSLVDPGNTIYF.

The chain has TRBV5-1 and TRBJ1-1, with 8 bases that match TRBD1. Germline V gives CDR1 SGHRS, CDR2 YFSETQ. The J segment lost 4 bases and the V segment lost 4 bases, leaving 9 bases of the junction unmatched. This CDR3 has 15 amino acids. CDR3 loop: CASSPSRGRPTEAFF. The CDR3 DNA follows: TGCGCCAGCAGCCCCTCCAGGGGGCGCCCCACTGAAGCTTTCTTT.

CDR3 loop: CASSQDWEGRPNLGYTF. CDR3 bases: TGCGCCAGCAGCCAAGATTGGGAGGGCAGACCTAATCTTGGCTACACCTTC. The gene calls are TRBV4-1 and TRBJ1-2, with no clear D. The length of the CDR3 is 17 residues. Germline assignment: CDR1 MGHRA and CDR2 YSYEKL. Deletions cut 0 bases from V and 7 bases from J, with 21 bases between.

The chain recombines TRBV19 with TRBJ1-5; weak D call: TRBD1 (5 bases). Germline V gives CDR1 LNHDA, CDR2 SQIVND (reference sequence). The CDR3 contains 15 residues. Trimming left V 3 bases short and J 2 bases short, with 11 bases between. The CDR3 bases are TGTGCCAGTAGTATCTGGACACTGGGCAATCAGCCCCAGCATTTT. This codes for CASSIWTLGNQPQHF.

This clone was found once. This chain connects TRBV6-5 to TRBJ2-7; maybe TRBD1 (5 bases). Germline V gene data show CDR1 as MNHEY and CDR2 as SVGAGI. Trimming took 8 bases from V and 1 from J, leaving 18 bases between them. This CDR3 is built from 15 residues. The chain's CDR3 is CASLASSGNSYEQYF. CDR3 sequence (DNA): TGTGCCAGCCTGGCATCTTCAGGGAATTCCTACGAGCAGTACTTC.

The chain uses TRBV6-4 and TRBJ1-2; TRBD1 matches at 7 bases. This CDR3 contains 15 residues. Per the germline V gene, CDR1 is MRHNA and CDR2 is SNTAGT. V lost 6 bases, J lost 4 bases, and 11 bases stayed unmatched. The CDR3, as DNA: TGTGCCAGCAGGAGCTCCGGGACAGATGTCTATGGCTACACCTTC. Its protein product is CASRSSGTDVYGYTF.